The 2 T cell receptor beta chains reported below all come from one sample, sequenced in a study of CD4 T cells in relation to SARS-CoV-2 and coronaviruses. No antigens are known for them. Before the COVID-19 pandemic, during about 2010-2018, CD4+ T cells were taken from unexposed donors. The cells were cultured for about ten days before CD4+ T cells were isolated. The repertoire was sequenced with immunoSEQ multiplex PCR; TCRdb's copy has only in-frame clones and lacks some. Of some 16,000 clones listed, more than 75% were seen once; the top ten hold under 35%. Sequencing was performed on CD4+ T cells from PBMCs, cultured in vitro. Receptors were obtained from a human donor in good health.

V is TRBV10-3 and J is TRBJ2-5; the D is unclear. V dropped 4 bases and J dropped 7 bases, with 16 bases sitting between them. Per the germline V gene, CDR1 is ENHRY and CDR2 is SYGVKD. This CDR3 region has 14 residues. This chain's CDR3 is CAISGGLEWGTQYF. Written as DNA, the CDR3 is TGTGCCATCAGTGGGGGTCTAGAGTGGGGGACCCAGTACTTC.

The chain recombines TRBV19 with TRBJ2-1; TRBD2 might be the D (6 bases). V was trimmed by 1 base and J by 7 bases, leaving 11 bases between them. Germline CDR1 LNHDA, CDR2 SQIVND (reference sequence). The CDR3 has 14 amino acids. The DNA for the CDR3 is TGTGCCAGTAGTATAGCCGGGAGTTCAAATGAGCAGTTCTTC. Translation gives CASSIAGSSNEQFF. Full variable domain (missing parts from reference TRBV19 and TRBJ2-1): DGGITQSPKYLFRKEGQNVTLSCEQNLNHDAMYWYRQDPGQGLRLIYYSQIVNDFQKGDIAEGYSVSREKKESFPLTVTSAQKNPTAFYLCASSIAGSSNEQFFGPGTRLTVL.